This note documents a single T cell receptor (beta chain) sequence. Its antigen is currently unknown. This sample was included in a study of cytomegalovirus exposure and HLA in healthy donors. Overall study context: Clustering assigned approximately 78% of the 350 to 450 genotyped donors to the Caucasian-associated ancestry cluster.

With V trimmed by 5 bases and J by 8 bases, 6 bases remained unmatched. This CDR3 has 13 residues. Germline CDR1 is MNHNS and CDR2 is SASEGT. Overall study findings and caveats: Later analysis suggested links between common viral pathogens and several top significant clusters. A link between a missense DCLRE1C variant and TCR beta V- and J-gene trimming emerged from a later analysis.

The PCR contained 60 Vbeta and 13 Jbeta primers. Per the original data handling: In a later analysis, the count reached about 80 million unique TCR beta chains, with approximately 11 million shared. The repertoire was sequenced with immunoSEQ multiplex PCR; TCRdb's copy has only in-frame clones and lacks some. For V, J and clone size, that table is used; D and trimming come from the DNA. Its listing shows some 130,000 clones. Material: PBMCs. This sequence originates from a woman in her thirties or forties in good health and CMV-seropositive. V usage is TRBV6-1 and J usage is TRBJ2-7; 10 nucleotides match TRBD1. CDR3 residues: CASSSGQGRKQYF. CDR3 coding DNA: TGTGCCAGCAGTTCGGGACAGGGGAGGAAGCAGTACTTC.